Each of the 28 T cell receptor beta chains below was sequenced from the same sample in a study of beta chain features in type 1 diabetes. Study-level findings and limits: Shortening of TCRB CDR3s, moderate but significant, appeared in all four CD4+ subsets of Type 1 diabetes patients.

The antigens of these receptors remain unknown. Sequencing targeted expressed TCRB transcripts, as all isolated RNA had been reverse transcribed. The data were produced by immunoSEQ multiplex PCR, yet TCRdb's version contains in-frame clones alone and is incomplete. The sample carries hundreds of thousands of clones, around 15% recorded once. The sequencing input was naive CD4+ T cells from blood. These receptors came from a young man with type 1 diabetes.

The chain joins TRBV5-1 to TRBJ2-3; the match to TRBD2 covers 10 bases. Germline CDR1 and CDR2: SGHRS and YFSETQ. Trimming took 3 bases from V and 3 from J; bases not matched to a gene: 7. This CDR3 spans 16 amino acids. The CDR3 protein is CASSYLAGETTDTQYF. The DNA for the CDR3 is TGCGCCAGCAGCTACCTAGCGGGGGAAACTACAGATACGCAGTATTTT.

This clone was found a few times. V is TRBV29-1 and J is TRBJ1-1, with 9 bases matching TRBD1. The CDR3 loop spans 11 amino acids. J lost 6 bases, V lost 7 bases, and 3 bases had no gene match. Germline CDR1 is SQVTM and CDR2 is ANQGSEA. CDR3 coding DNA: TGCAGCGCGGACAGGGGATCTGAAGCTTTCTTT. Residues: CSADRGSEAFF.

The table lists this clone with a few counts. The chain employs TRBV29-1 and TRBJ2-3; D unresolved. The CDR3 is made up of 13 amino acids. Per germline, CDR1 SQVTM and CDR2 ANQGSEA. V lost 3 bases to trimming and J lost 1 base, with 8 bases between them. DNA of the CDR3: TGCAGCGTTGACGGTATCGGCACAGATACGCAGTATTTT. It encodes CSVDGIGTDTQYF.

This clone was observed a handful of times. V is TRBV11-2 and J is TRBJ2-5; D remains ambiguous. Germline V CDR1 and CDR2: SGHAT, FQNNGV. This CDR3 has 14 amino acids. Between the trimmed V and J ends, which lost 3 bases and 5 bases, there was a span of 13 bases. CDR3 DNA: TGTGCCAGCAGCTTCTCAGGTTCGTCGGAGACCCAGTACTTC. It yields the protein CASSFSGSSETQYF.

Concerning this clone: Other DNA sequences within the sample encode an identical CDR3. The chain employs TRBV18 and TRBJ1-1; D uncertain. This CDR3 region has 13 residues. V lost 3 bases and J lost 3, with 8 bases in between. Germline assignment: CDR1 KGHSH and CDR2 LQKENI. For the CDR3, the DNA is TGTGCCAGCTCACCCCCAGGAGACACTGAAGCTTTCTTT. Amino acids: CASSPPGDTEAFF.

This clone has only a few counts. The J gene is TRBJ1-4, the V gene TRBV25-1; D is undetermined. The germline V gene encodes CDR1 MGHDK and CDR2 SYGVNS. The CDR3 length is 11 residues. V lost 8 bases and J lost 5, with 6 bases in between. The CDR3 is CASLKNEKLFF. The CDR3 DNA reads TGTGCCAGCTTGAAAAATGAAAAACTGTTTTTT.

V gene TRBV30 combines with J gene TRBJ2-7, with a weak D call TRBD1 (5 bases). Trimming took off 5 bases at V and 0 bases at J, with 8 bases between the two ends. Germline values: CDR1 GTSNPN, CDR2 SVGIG (reference sequence). The CDR3 loop spans 12 amino acids. CDR3 in amino acids: CAWGQGSYEQYF. The CDR3 DNA follows: TGTGCCTGGGGGCAGGGCTCCTACGAGCAGTACTTC. The variable domain in full, completed from reference TRBV30 and TRBJ2-7, reads SQTIHQWPATLVQPVGSPLSLECTVEGTSNPNLYWYRQAAGRGLQLLFYSVGIGQISSEVPQNLSASRPQDRQFILSSKKLLLSDSGFYLCAWGQGSYEQYFGPGTRLTVT.

V and J are TRBV6-5 and TRBJ2-3; 9 bases line up with TRBD2. The ends lost 6 bases at V and 2 bases at J; junction bases unmatched: 6. Per germline, CDR1 MNHEY and CDR2 SVGAGI. The CDR3 length is 15 residues. CDR3 sequence: CASSLGLATTDTQYF. The CDR3, as DNA: TGTGCCAGCAGCTTAGGACTAGCGACCACAGATACGCAGTATTTT.

The chain carries TRBV7-2 and TRBJ1-5; D might be TRBD1 (5 bases). The CDR3 totals 16 residues. Trimming removed 3 bases from V and 5 bases from J, with 17 bases in between. Germline values: CDR1 SGHTA, CDR2 FQGNSA. The CDR3 is CASSLEGLGVYQPQHF. In nucleotides, the CDR3 is TGTGCCAGCAGCTTGGAGGGGCTAGGAGTATATCAGCCCCAGCATTTT.

This sequence joins TRBV5-4 and TRBJ2-1, with 9 nucleotides matching TRBD2. The CDR3 length is 14 residues. V trimming: 6 bases; J trimming: 2 bases; junction bases outside the gene matches: 3. Germline CDR1 is SGHNT and CDR2 is YYREEE (reference sequence). The CDR3 DNA reads TGTGCCAGCACAGCGGGGGGCGCCTACAATGAGCAGTTCTTC. Translated: CASTAGGAYNEQFF.

The CDR3 bases are TGTGCCATCAGTGGGGGACAGGGCAATGAGCAGTTCTTC. The encoded protein is CAISGGQGNEQFF. V and J are TRBV10-3 and TRBJ2-1; the match to TRBD1 covers 9 bases. Germline trimming cut 4 bases from V and 6 bases from J; bases unmatched to any gene: 1. Germline CDR1 ENHRY, CDR2 SYGVKD. This CDR3 is 13 amino acids long.

This clone was seen a few times. The gene calls are TRBV15 and TRBJ1-2; D perhaps matches TRBD1 (5 bases). Trimming pared 2 bases from V and 2 bases from J, leaving 12 bases between. Germline CDR1 is LNHNV and CDR2 is YYDKDF (reference sequence). The CDR3 spans 15 residues. The CDR3: CATSRPGPENYGYTF. CDR3 sequence (DNA): TGTGCCACCAGCAGACCGGGACCGGAGAACTATGGCTACACCTTC.

This clone was detected a few times. This chain links TRBV4-1 with TRBJ2-3, with 11 bases identical to TRBD2. V lost 4 bases and J lost 5; bases outside the gene matches: 5. The CDR3 has 15 amino acids. Per germline, CDR1 MGHRA and CDR2 YSYEKL. DNA of the CDR3: TGCGCCAGCAGCCCTCTAGCGGGGGGTCGAGATACGCAGTATTTT. This encodes CASSPLAGGRDTQYF.

This clone was observed a handful of times. The chain is built from TRBV29-1 and TRBJ1-2; D gene unclear. The ends were cut back, 7 bases at V and 3 bases at J, with 12 bases in the middle. From germline, CDR1 is SQVTM and CDR2 ANQGSEA. The CDR3 loop spans 12 amino acids. CDR3 in amino acids: CSGLTVDYGYTF. Written as DNA, the CDR3 is TGCAGCGGCCTGACTGTGGACTATGGCTACACCTTC.

Regarding this clone: Different DNA sequences within this sample yield the same CDR3. The V gene is TRBV18, the J gene TRBJ1-1; no clear D. This CDR3 is 13 amino acids long. V shed 2 bases and J shed 1 base, with 5 bases lying between them. CDR1 is KGHSH and CDR2 is LQKENI in the germline V gene. CDR3 nucleotide sequence: TGTGCCAGCTCACCAGCAGAGAACACTGAAGCTTTCTTT. It translates to CASSPAENTEAFF. Full variable domain (remainder filled in from reference TRBV18 and TRBJ1-1): NAGVMQNPRHLVRRRGQEARLRCSPMKGHSHVYWYRQLPEEGLKFMVYLQKENIIDESGMPKERFSAEFPKEGPSILRIQQVVRGDSAAYFCASSPAENTEAFFGQGTRLTVV.

The chain recombines TRBV13 with TRBJ2-5; D unclear. V was cut by 1 base and J by 4 bases, with 4 bases left in between. Per the germline V gene, CDR1 is PRHDT and CDR2 is FYEKMQ (reference sequence). The CDR3 runs to 12 residues. CDR3 residues: CASSLVGETQYF. CDR3 DNA sequence: TGTGCCAGCAGCTTAGTTGGAGAGACCCAGTACTTC.

This clone was observed a few times. The rearrangement uses TRBV30 and TRBJ2-2, with 12 bases aligning to TRBD2. CDR3 length equals 16 residues. The germline V gene encodes CDR1 GTSNPN and CDR2 SVGIG (reference sequence). Germline trimming cut 1 base from V and 2 bases from J; bases unmatched to any gene: 2. The CDR3: CAWSGLAGANTGELFF. The DNA for the CDR3 is TGTGCCTGGAGTGGACTAGCGGGGGCTAACACCGGGGAGCTGTTTTTT.

Only a few counts were recorded for this clone. This rearrangement joins TRBV7-9 to TRBJ1-1; perhaps TRBD1 as D (6 bases). Trimming took off 5 bases at V and 6 bases at J, with 22 bases between the two ends. Germline-derived CDR1 and CDR2 are SEHNR and FQNEAQ (reference sequence). This CDR3 contains 16 residues. The DNA of the CDR3 is TGTGCCAGCAGCCCTCGGGTGACTCCTCAGGGGTCTGAAGCTTTCTTT. Translating gives CASSPRVTPQGSEAFF. The entire variable domain, with the rest obtained from reference TRBV7-9 and TRBJ1-1, is as follows: DTGVSQNPRHKITKRGQNVTFRCDPISEHNRLYWYRQTLGQGPEFLTYFQNEAQLEKSRLLSDRFSAERPKGSFSTLEIQRTEQGDSAMYLCASSPRVTPQGSEAFFGQGTRLTVV.

J is TRBJ1-2 and V is TRBV5-1; 7 positions agree with TRBD1. The CDR3 is 14 amino acids. Looked up from germline, CDR1 is SGHRS and CDR2 is YFSETQ. V trimming: 4 bases; J trimming: 7 bases; junction bases outside the gene matches: 10. In DNA form, the CDR3 reads TGCGCCAGCAGCCCGCTGGAGGGGGCTGCTGGCTACACCTTC. The encoded protein is CASSPLEGAAGYTF.

CDR3: CASSPPGRQNTEAFF. The CDR3, as DNA: TGTGCCAGCTCACCACCAGGGAGGCAGAACACTGAAGCTTTCTTT. This chain uses TRBV18 with TRBJ1-1; D gene ambiguous. The CDR3 spans 15 residues. The V gene's germline CDR1 is KGHSH and CDR2 LQKENI. The V gene lost 0 bases and the J gene lost 1 base, with 9 bases spanning the gap. Supplemented by reference TRBV18 and TRBJ1-1, the full variable domain reads NAGVMQNPRHLVRRRGQEARLRCSPMKGHSHVYWYRQLPEEGLKFMVYLQKENIIDESGMPKERFSAEFPKEGPSILRIQQVVRGDSAAYFCASSPPGRQNTEAFFGQGTRLTVV.

Remarks on this clone: The sample holds other DNA sequences that translate to the same CDR3. The rearrangement uses TRBV6-1 and TRBJ2-3; no firm D call. The V and J ends lost 6 bases and 0 bases respectively, with 4 bases between them. Looked up from germline, CDR1 is MNHNS and CDR2 is SASEGT. CDR3 length: 12 amino acids. The CDR3 nucleotides read TGTGCCAGCAGCCCTAGCACAGATACGCAGTATTTT. It yields the protein CASSPSTDTQYF.

The chain has TRBV6-5 and TRBJ2-5, with D hard to call. The DNA matches TRBJ2-7 better at its end, which makes the J call doubtful. The germline V gene encodes CDR1 MNHEY and CDR2 SVGAGI. The CDR3 covers 15 residues. CDR3 protein: CASSYQAQLGYEQYF. The CDR3 bases are TGTGCCAGCAGTTACCAGGCCCAGTTGGGTTACGAGCAGTACTTC.

A note on this clone: This CDR3 is also generated by other DNA sequences in the sample. The V gene is TRBV28, the J gene TRBJ2-6, with D unclear. This CDR3 comprises 13 residues. Between the trimmed V and J ends, which lost 6 bases and 2 bases, there was a span of 5 bases. CDR1 is MDHEN and CDR2 is SYDVKM in the germline V gene. In DNA form, the CDR3 reads TGTGCCAGCAGCTTCACTGGGGCCAACGTCCTGACTTTC. It is translated as CASSFTGANVLTF.

This clone has just a few counts. The chain combines TRBV27 with TRBJ2-5; the match to TRBD1 covers 8 bases. This CDR3 is built from 14 residues. Germline V lookup: CDR1 MNHEY, CDR2 SMNVEV (reference sequence). The ends lost 4 bases at V and 5 bases at J; junction bases unmatched: 6. CDR3 DNA: TGTGCCAGCAGTTCCGGGACAGGTTTCGAGACCCAGTACTTC. Translating gives CASSSGTGFETQYF.

The chain has TRBV28 and TRBJ1-1, with TRBD1 as a possible D gene (6 bases). V shed 3 bases and J shed 3 bases, with 11 bases lying between them. This CDR3 has 14 residues. Germline V CDR1 and CDR2: MDHEN, SYDVKM. DNA for the CDR3: TGTGCCAGCAGTTTTCGGGGGGCTGACACTGAAGCTTTCTTT. Translated: CASSFRGADTEAFF.

The rearrangement uses TRBV4-1 and TRBJ1-2; maybe TRBD1 (5 bases). V lost 6 bases to trimming and J lost 4 bases, with 15 bases between them. CDR3 length: 14 amino acids. Germline CDR1 reads MGHRA; CDR2 reads YSYEKL. The chain's CDR3 is CASRRESGVYGYTF. CDR3 DNA sequence: TGCGCCAGCAGGAGGGAATCGGGGGTCTATGGCTACACCTTC.

This clone was observed a few times. The chain combines TRBV30 with TRBJ2-7; a weak D match, TRBD2 (7 bases). V lost 4 bases and J lost 5, with 21 bases in between. The CDR3 covers 15 residues. Germline loops: CDR1 GTSNPN, CDR2 SVGIG (reference sequence). The CDR3: CAWKQPGGGGNEQYF. The CDR3 region has the DNA TGTGCCTGGAAACAGCCCGGAGGGGGGGGGAACGAGCAGTACTTC.

The chain uses TRBV18 and TRBJ2-5; the D call may be TRBD1 or TRBD2 (6 bases each). The CDR3 runs 13 residues. Germline V gene lookup returns CDR1 KGHSH and CDR2 LQKENI. The ends were cut back, 4 bases at V and 4 bases at J, with 10 bases in the middle. This CDR3 reads CASSLTGAETQYF. The CDR3 DNA is TGTGCCAGCTCACTTACGGGGGCAGAGACCCAGTACTTC.